The 10 T cell receptor beta chains presented below share a single source sample, sequenced in a study of CD8 T cells in ankylosing spondylitis. One entry per CDR3 protein results from TCRdb running MiXCR on the 5' RACE reads. The profile shows about 140,000 distinct CDR3 sequences, about 7% of them singletons. The specimen was blood, either unsorted or a sorted T cell fraction (not recorded which). These TCRs come from a female donor with ankylosing spondylitis or in good health (not recorded which).

The sample holds many counts of this clonotype. The CDR3, as DNA: TGCAGTGCTAGTCGGGCAGGGATGAAGGAGCAGTACTTC. It yields the protein CSASRAGMKEQYF. The rearrangement uses TRBV20-1 and TRBJ2-7; TRBD1 is a possible D gene (5 bases). CDR3 length equals 13 residues. Germline values: CDR1 DFQATT, CDR2 SNEGSKA (reference sequence). V lost 3 bases and J lost 7, with 16 bases in between.

This clonotype was seen repeatedly, ten times or more. This sequence joins TRBV7-9 and TRBJ2-7, with 7 bases matching TRBD1. This CDR3 is built from 15 residues. Unmatched junction bases numbered 6, after V lost 2 bases and J lost 2 bases. CDR1 and CDR2 from the germline V gene are SEHNR and FQNEAQ (reference sequence). The CDR3, as DNA: TGTGCCAGCAGCTTACCGGGACAGTTAACCTACGAGCAGTACTTC. This encodes CASSLPGQLTYEQYF.

This clonotype was detected many times. The rearrangement links TRBV27 to TRBJ2-5; a possible D gene is TRBD2 (6 bases). This CDR3 is built from 14 residues. CDR1 and CDR2 (germline): MNHEY, SMNVEV (reference sequence). V was pared by 10 bases and J by 4 bases, with 19 bases between. The chain's CDR3 is CATKDYQGRETQYF. CDR3 sequence (DNA): TGTGCCACCAAGGACTACCAAGGACGAGAGACCCAGTACTTC.

Many counts were recorded for this clonotype. The chain is built from TRBV7-8 and TRBJ1-5, with D maybe TRBD1 (6 bases). Trimming stripped 5 bases from V and 0 bases from J, with 11 bases between. Germline V gene data show CDR1 as SGHVS and CDR2 as FQNEAQ. The CDR3 length is 15 residues. CDR3: CASSQGQTSNQPQHF. CDR3 sequence (DNA): TGTGCCAGCAGCCAAGGACAGACTAGCAATCAGCCCCAGCATTTT.

This clonotype was seen repeatedly, ten times or more. The chain joins TRBV6-1 to TRBJ2-3; TRBD1 agrees at 9 bases. The CDR3 contains 14 residues. Trimming took 5 bases from V and 4 from J; bases not matched to a gene: 4. Germline CDR1 and CDR2: MNHNS and SASEGT. The CDR3 DNA follows: TGTGCCAGCAGTCCCGACAGGGGGGCAGATACGCAGTATTTT. It is translated as CASSPDRGADTQYF.

This clonotype was seen repeatedly, ten times or more. The chain recombines TRBV20-1 with TRBJ1-1; D is perhaps TRBD1 (6 bases). CDR3 size: 14 residues. In germline, CDR1 is DFQATT, CDR2 SNEGSKA (reference sequence). V was clipped by 1 base and J by 1 base, with 10 bases between them. The CDR3 DNA sequence: TGCAGTGCTAGAGTGGGGGCGGAGAACACTGAAGCTTTCTTT. Translated, it gives CSARVGAENTEAFF.

This clonotype has a count of ten or more. The chain uses TRBV7-2 and TRBJ1-2; unclear D gene. Germline V gene lookup returns CDR1 SGHTA and CDR2 FQGNSA. This CDR3 spans 12 amino acids. The V end lost 3 bases, the J end lost 14 bases, and 16 bases lay between the germline ends. In DNA form, the CDR3 reads TGTGCCAGCAGCTTCGGGTCGACATCGCAAACCTTC. Its protein is CASSFGSTSQTF.

Many counts were recorded for this clonotype. The rearrangement links TRBV5-1 to TRBJ2-1; TRBD2 aligns across 8 bases. CDR1 is SGHRS, CDR2 YFSETQ, per germline. The CDR3 is 14 residues long. The ends lost 6 bases at V and 7 bases at J; junction bases unmatched: 9. CDR3 sequence (DNA): TGCGCCAGCAAAGGGGCTAGCGGGTGGAATGAGCAGTTCTTC. This encodes CASKGASGWNEQFF.

The chain joins TRBV12-3 or TRBV12-4 to TRBJ2-2, with 15 bases aligning to TRBD2. The CDR3 totals 18 residues. Losses at the gene ends were 3 bases for V and 2 bases for J; bases not matched to a gene: 4. The CDR3, as DNA: TGTGCCAGCAGTTTCGGGGGACTAGCGGGGGGAAACACCGGGGAGCTGTTTTTT. This encodes CASSFGGLAGGNTGELFF.

Worth noting for this clonotype: With a much larger clone just one base away, this may be a read error. The CDR3 DNA reads as TGCGCCAGCAGCTTGAGCAGTTGCTCCTACGAGCAGTACTTC. It codes for CASSLSSCSYEQYF. J is TRBJ2-7 and V is TRBV5-1; no definite D call. The germline V gene has CDR1 SGHRS and CDR2 YFSETQ. Trimming left V 1 base short and J 0 bases short, with 8 bases between. The CDR3 runs 14 residues.